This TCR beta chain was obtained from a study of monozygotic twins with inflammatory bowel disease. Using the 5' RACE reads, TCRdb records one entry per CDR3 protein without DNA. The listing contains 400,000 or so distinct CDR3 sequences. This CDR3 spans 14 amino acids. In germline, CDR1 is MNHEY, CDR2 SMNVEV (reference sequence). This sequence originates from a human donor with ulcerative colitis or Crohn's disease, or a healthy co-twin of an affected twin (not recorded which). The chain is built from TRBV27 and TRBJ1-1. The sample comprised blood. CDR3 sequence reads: CASRQATMNTEAFF.